A single sample is the source of the 9 T cell receptor beta chains below, sequenced in a study of preoperative IRX-2 immunotherapy in early breast cancer. The protocol was immunoSEQ multiplex PCR, while the TCRdb copy is restricted to in-frame clones and leaves out a portion. The table records fewer than 35,000 clones, about 90% of them present only once. Treatment defined: preoperative locoregional IRX-2 cytokine immunotherapy. The material sequenced was tumor tissue, taken after IRX-2 immunotherapy. The receptors shown here come from a human donor with breast cancer.

The gene calls are TRBV5-1 and TRBJ2-2; 15 bases are a match to TRBD2. Germline V gene lookup returns CDR1 SGHRS and CDR2 YFSETQ. J was trimmed by 2 bases and V by 4 bases; bases with no gene match: 6. The CDR3 is 18 amino acids. The CDR3 bases are TGCGCCAGCAGCCCACCGGGACTAGCGGGGGGCAACACCGGGGAGCTGTTTTTT. It yields the protein CASSPPGLAGGNTGELFF.

A single count supports this clone. The chain combines TRBV6-8 with TRBJ2-1, with 11 bases lining up with TRBD2. Germline lookup yields CDR1 MNHGY and CDR2 SAAAGT. V dropped 0 bases and J dropped 8; count of bases not matched to a gene: 6. This CDR3 is 16 amino acids long. CDR3 amino acids: CASSYSAASGRHEQFF. CDR3 coding DNA: TGTGCCAGCAGTTACTCTGCAGCTAGCGGGAGGCATGAGCAGTTCTTC.

This clone came up once. The chain combines TRBV30 with TRBJ1-1; no reliable D call. The germline V gene has CDR1 GTSNPN and CDR2 SVGIG (reference sequence). The CDR3 has 15 amino acids. The V and J ends lost 0 bases and 0 bases respectively, with 11 bases between them. The CDR3 is CAWSVARIMNTEAFF. The CDR3 nucleotides are TGTGCCTGGAGTGTGGCCCGGATAATGAACACTGAAGCTTTCTTT.

The chain combines TRBV11-3 with TRBJ1-1; D might be TRBD1 (5 bases). Per the germline V gene, CDR1 is SGHNT and CDR2 is YENEEA. The CDR3 loop spans 15 amino acids. V lost 4 bases and J lost 3, with 15 bases in between. The CDR3 spells CASSSRLGGDTEAFF. CDR3 DNA: TGTGCCAGCAGCTCCCGCCTCGGGGGGGACACTGAAGCTTTCTTT. Supplemented by reference TRBV11-3 and TRBJ1-1, the full variable domain reads EAGVVQSPRYKIIEKKQPVAFWCNPISGHNTLYWYLQNLGQGPELLIRYENEEAVDDSQLPKDRFSAERLKGVDSTLKIQPAELGDSAVYLCASSSRLGGDTEAFFGQGTRLTVV.

The chain has TRBV18 and TRBJ1-4; perhaps TRBD1 as D (5 bases). Germline assignment: CDR1 KGHSH and CDR2 LQKENI. V lost 6 bases and J lost 6, with 17 bases in between. The CDR3 has 15 residues. The DNA of the CDR3 is TGTGCCAGCTCGCCGACTCGTGGGGGGTATGAAAAACTGTTTTTT. It codes for CASSPTRGGYEKLFF.

This clone was seen a few times. The rearrangement joins TRBV6-8 to TRBJ2-7; 8 bases agree with TRBD2. From germline, CDR1 is MNHGY and CDR2 SAAAGT. There are 15 residues in the CDR3. Trimming at V came to 10 bases and at J to 2 bases, leaving 13 bases not matched to a gene. For the CDR3, the DNA is TGTGCCACCAGAGTAGCGGGGCCCCTAGCCTACGAGCAGTACGTC. The encoded protein is CATRVAGPLAYEQYV.

The chain uses TRBV11-3 and TRBJ2-7, with TRBD2 matching 7 bases. V dropped 5 bases and J dropped 4; count of bases not matched to a gene: 11. Germline loops: CDR1 SGHNT, CDR2 YENEEA. The CDR3 runs 15 residues. The CDR3 DNA follows: TGTGCCAGCAGCCCCCCCTCGGGGGGAACTTACGAGCAGTACTTC. Its protein is CASSPPSGGTYEQYF.

This clone was counted once. The chain combines TRBV5-1 with TRBJ1-3; D is possibly TRBD1 (6 bases). This CDR3 comprises 17 residues. With 0 bases removed from V and 1 base from J, the gap between germline ends came to 14 bases. Germline values: CDR1 SGHRS, CDR2 YFSETQ. The CDR3 protein is CASSLEPTGPSGNTIYF. The CDR3 coding sequence is TGCGCCAGCAGCTTGGAGCCGACAGGCCCTTCTGGAAACACCATATATTTT.

The chain links TRBV6-8 to TRBJ2-7; 9 nucleotides match TRBD1. Germline V lookup: CDR1 MNHGY, CDR2 SAAAGT. The CDR3 loop spans 14 amino acids. The trim removed 6 bases at V and 3 bases at J, leaving 6 bases unmatched. The CDR3: CASSSGTGFYEQYF. Here the CDR3 DNA reads TGTGCCAGCAGCTCCGGGACAGGGTTCTACGAGCAGTACTTC.